The 20 T cell receptor beta chains in this list originate from one sample, sequenced in a study of blood T cell repertoires in COVID-19. Clones were read by immunoSEQ multiplex PCR, and TCRdb kept only the in-frame ones, dropping some. The repertoire includes a few hundred thousand clones, around 84% of them detected once, and about 6.9% sits in the top ten. Sample: PBMCs or T cells enriched from blood (not recorded which). These receptors all come from a woman in her fifties or sixties who had been exposed to COVID-19.

The chain has TRBV4-2 and TRBJ1-1; tentatively, D is TRBD1 (5 bases). This CDR3 has 15 residues. Germline V CDR1 and CDR2: LGHNA, YNFKEQ. V was pared by 1 base and J by 0 bases, with 9 bases between. CDR3 DNA: TGTGCCAGCAGCCAAGGGTGGGGGGTGAACACTGAAGCTTTCTTT. Translating gives CASSQGWGVNTEAFF.

The V call is TRBV5-3, the J call TRBJ2-3; TRBD1 aligns across 7 bases. TRBV5-3 qualifies as an ORF whose function is uncertain. The J segment lost 1 base and the V segment lost 3 bases, leaving 8 bases of the junction unmatched. CDR3 length: 16 amino acids. CDR3 nucleotides: TGTGCCAGAAGCTCAGACAGGGAAGCTCGCACAGATACGCAGTATTTT. Translation gives CARSSDREARTDTQYF.

Details on this clone: The sample holds other DNA sequences that translate to the same CDR3. CDR3 DNA: TGTGCCAGCAGCCCAGCAGGGGGCGACTATGGCTACACCTTC. Encoded protein: CASSPAGGDYGYTF. V and J are TRBV7-9 and TRBJ1-2; the match to TRBD1 covers 8 bases. V dropped 5 bases and J dropped 3; count of bases not matched to a gene: 5. The V gene's germline CDR1 is SEHNR and CDR2 FQNEAQ (reference sequence). The CDR3 contains 14 residues.

The J gene is TRBJ2-7, the V gene TRBV7-9; 9 nucleotides line up with TRBD2. This CDR3 spans 16 amino acids. V dropped 2 bases and J dropped 3; count of bases not matched to a gene: 8. Germline assignment: CDR1 SEHNR and CDR2 FQNEAQ (reference sequence). The CDR3 nucleotides read TGTGCCAGCAGCTTACTGGCGGGGGGGCCGGGCTACGAGCAGTACTTC. Translated, it gives CASSLLAGGPGYEQYF.

This clone was seen just once. CDR3 coding DNA: TGTGCCAGCAGCTTGGACAGGGGAAACGGCTACACCTTC. Its protein product is CASSLDRGNGYTF. This chain connects TRBV6-5 to TRBJ1-2; 9 positions match TRBD1. Per the germline V gene, CDR1 is MNHEY and CDR2 is SVGAGI. The CDR3 sequence is 13 residues long. With V trimmed by 6 bases and J by 8 bases, 7 bases remained unmatched.

V gene TRBV10-3 combines with J gene TRBJ1-1; the D is unclear. V shed 4 bases and J shed 1 base, with 16 bases lying between them. The CDR3 spans 16 residues. The germline V gene has CDR1 ENHRY and CDR2 SYGVKD. This chain's CDR3 is CAISAVVGGANTEAFF. For the CDR3, the DNA is TGTGCCATCAGTGCGGTGGTCGGAGGCGCGAACACTGAAGCTTTCTTT.

The rearrangement uses TRBV10-3 and TRBJ1-2; TRBD1 might be the D (5 bases). The CDR3 loop spans 13 amino acids. The germline CDR1 and CDR2 sequences are ENHRY and SYGVKD. Trimming shortened V by 3 bases and J by 4 bases, and 9 bases separated the two germline ends. The chain's CDR3 is CAISEDSLYGYTF. The CDR3 nucleotides read TGTGCCATCAGTGAAGACAGCCTCTATGGCTACACCTTC.

This clone was seen just once. The chain uses TRBV5-4 and TRBJ1-4; D call uncertain. The germline V gene encodes CDR1 SGHNT and CDR2 YYREEE (reference sequence). The CDR3 covers 14 residues. V was shortened by 2 bases and J by 7 bases, with 12 bases between the two germline ends. The CDR3 spells CASSFAGAGEKLFF. CDR3 DNA sequence: TGTGCCAGCAGCTTTGCGGGCGCAGGTGAAAAACTGTTTTTT.

The chain is built from TRBV18 and TRBJ1-5, with 7 bases aligning to TRBD1. Germline assignment: CDR1 KGHSH and CDR2 LQKENI. The CDR3 sequence is 15 residues long. V trimming: 6 bases; J trimming: 0 bases; junction bases outside the gene matches: 5. The CDR3 DNA reads as TGTGCCAGCTCTCACGACAGGGATAGCAATCAGCCCCAGCATTTT. Protein sequence: CASSHDRDSNQPQHF.

This chain connects TRBV10-1 to TRBJ1-1; maybe TRBD1 (6 bases). This CDR3 spans 14 amino acids. Germline-derived CDR1 and CDR2 are WNHNN and SYGVQD (reference sequence). The V and J ends lost 8 bases and 1 base respectively, with 14 bases between them. CDR3 in DNA: TGCGCCAGCGTAGGGCAGGGGACGAACACTGAAGCTTTCTTT. Translation gives CASVGQGTNTEAFF.

The rearrangement joins TRBV10-1 to TRBJ1-1; D remains ambiguous. Trimming pared 0 bases from V and 5 bases from J, leaving 10 bases between. Germline CDR1 and CDR2: WNHNN and SYGVQD (reference sequence). The CDR3 is made up of 14 amino acids. The CDR3 bases are TGCGCCAGCAGTGAGTCGAGAGGAGGGACTGAAGCTTTCTTT. It is translated as CASSESRGGTEAFF.

The rearrangement joins TRBV11-3 to TRBJ2-1; 10 nucleotides line up with TRBD2. In germline, CDR1 is SGHNT, CDR2 YENEEA. V gave up 0 bases and J gave up 2 bases; unmatched junction bases: 4. CDR3 length: 17 amino acids. For the CDR3, the DNA is TGTGCCAGCAGCTTAGAGTCAGGACTAGCGGCCTACAATGAGCAGTTCTTC. It specifies CASSLESGLAAYNEQFF. Full variable domain (remainder filled in from reference TRBV11-3 and TRBJ2-1): EAGVVQSPRYKIIEKKQPVAFWCNPISGHNTLYWYLQNLGQGPELLIRYENEEAVDDSQLPKDRFSAERLKGVDSTLKIQPAELGDSAVYLCASSLESGLAAYNEQFFGPGTRLTVL.

The genes are TRBV25-1 and TRBJ1-1, with a weak D call TRBD1 (5 bases). The V gene lost 3 bases and the J gene lost 3 bases, with 8 bases spanning the gap. This CDR3 comprises 13 residues. The germline V gene has CDR1 MGHDK and CDR2 SYGVNS. CDR3 nucleotides: TGTGCCAGCAGTGAGCCGGGGGACACTGAAGCTTTCTTT. Its translation: CASSEPGDTEAFF.

The chain recombines TRBV4-3 with TRBJ1-1, with D hard to call. CDR3 length equals 14 residues. CDR1 is LGHNA, CDR2 YSLEER, per germline. Trimming removed 0 bases at V and 5 bases at J, with 10 bases between. The CDR3 DNA reads TGCGCCAGCAGCCAAGATATGGGGAGGACTGAAGCTTTCTTT. Translated: CASSQDMGRTEAFF.

The chain recombines TRBV19 with TRBJ1-1, with D tentatively TRBD1 (5 bases). Germline V gives CDR1 LNHDA, CDR2 SQIVND (reference sequence). The V end lost 1 base, the J end lost 5 bases, and 8 bases lay between the germline ends. CDR3 length equals 13 residues. The CDR3, as DNA: TGTGCCAGTAGTATAGTGGGGGGAACTGAAGCTTTCTTT. This sequence encodes CASSIVGGTEAFF.

This clone was found a few times. The chain recombines TRBV27 with TRBJ1-6; no clear D. The CDR3 has 13 residues. Trimming took 7 bases from V and 10 from J, leaving 14 bases between them. From germline, CDR1 is MNHEY and CDR2 SMNVEV (reference sequence). CDR3 residues: CASNGREGSPLHF. In DNA, the CDR3 is TGTGCCAGCAACGGGAGAGAGGGATCACCCCTCCACTTT.

The chain recombines TRBV27 with TRBJ2-3; D remains ambiguous. Germline V gene lookup returns CDR1 MNHEY and CDR2 SMNVEV (reference sequence). Trimming removed 6 bases at V and 2 bases at J, with 6 bases between. This CDR3 is 12 amino acids long. The CDR3 DNA follows: TGTGCCAGCAGGTCTGTCACAGATACGCAGTATTTT. This codes for CASRSVTDTQYF.

This rearrangement joins TRBV5-1 to TRBJ2-5, with 7 bases aligning to TRBD2. CDR3 length equals 15 residues. Germline CDR1 SGHRS, CDR2 YFSETQ. The J segment lost 2 bases and the V segment lost 3 bases, leaving 7 bases of the junction unmatched. The CDR3 spells CASSSGLVGQETQYF. As DNA, the CDR3 is TGCGCCAGCAGCTCCGGACTAGTGGGGCAAGAGACCCAGTACTTC.

This clone was detected ten times or more. This chain links TRBV5-5 with TRBJ2-7; D is unresolved. CDR3 length equals 11 residues. V was trimmed by 3 bases and J by 3 bases, leaving 4 bases between them. CDR1 is SGHKS and CDR2 is YYEKEE in the germline V gene (reference sequence). CDR3 protein: CASSSYYEQYF. The CDR3 nucleotides are TGTGCCAGCAGCTCGTACTACGAGCAGTACTTC.

This sequence joins TRBV3-1 (or the pseudogene TRBV3-2) and TRBJ2-2; 14 bases fit TRBD2. The CDR3 loop spans 17 amino acids. Germline CDR1 reads LGHDT; CDR2 reads YNNKEL (reference sequence). Losses at the gene ends were 3 bases for V and 4 bases for J; bases not matched to a gene: 4. The CDR3 coding sequence is TGTGCCAGCAGCCACCTGGGACTAGCGGGGGCCACCGGGGAGCTGTTTTTT. Residues: CASSHLGLAGATGELFF.